This TCR beta chain was sequenced in a study of tumor and adjacent non-tumor tissue in lung cancer (dated 2018 in TCRdb). With respect to the entire study: By cancer type, the cohort comprised eleven to twelve adenocarcinoma patients, a couple of squamous cell carcinoma patients and 1 small cell lung cancer patient. Ages among the approximately 15 patients ranged from about 30 to 76 years, there were approximately 10 men and 5 women, and disease was at TNM stage I to III. TCRbeta CDR3 sequencing was performed on 25 to 30 paired specimens, with one tumor sample and one normal lung sample collected per patient. Bulk TCRbeta repertoires were compared between lung tumor tissue and matched distant non-tumor lung tissue obtained from around 16 lung cancer patients. In total, sequencing yielded 125,075,908 productive TCRbeta reads, which works out to an average of around 4.2 million reads per sample.

What the authors observed across the whole study: The sequencing platform is not named in the methods, and unique molecular identifiers are not mentioned. Because peripheral blood was not sequenced, blood TCRbeta repertoires in the lung cancer patients of the study were not examined. Tumor tissue showed significantly higher TCR diversity (inverse Simpson) than normal lung tissue, at 431.37 vs 166.20 (P = 0.0075, Mann-Whitney U test). The top 100 clones accounted for a significantly larger cumulative portion of the repertoire in normal lung than in tumor tissue. TCR diversity was significantly higher in younger patients, and greater tumor TCR diversity was associated with shorter overall survival and shorter disease-free survival. Only around 15 patients were included in the cohort, and the need for larger samples and more detailed clinical data was noted by the authors.

RNA was extracted from bulk unsorted tissue and checked for quality with a NanoDrop ND-1000 and an Agilent 2100. Donors were newly diagnosed lung cancer patients admitted for thoracic surgery in China between August and November 2014, without prior chemotherapy. Patients with previous radiotherapy or chemotherapy, or with another concurrent cancer, were excluded from the study. Surgical tissue pieces of about 1-2.1 cm3 were preserved in RNAlater solution and stored at -80 °C until use. A note on this clonotype: Its specific antigen is unknown. No base qualities exist here, and no much larger clone lies one base off it.

Deletion took 0 bases off V and 13 bases off J, with a span of 25 bases between the germline ends. From its cysteine to its phenylalanine, the CDR3 spans 17 amino acids. Only the CDR3 part of the read is kept: 51 bases, read in frame from the first base. The germline V gene gives CDR1 as LGHNA and CDR2 as YSLEER. Libraries came from multiplex PCR. Reads for this sample came from an Illumina HiSeq 2500. TCRbeta libraries were constructed through three rounds of nested PCR with primers (Table S4) according to protocols modified from ARM-PCR. PCR products of 200-500 bp were gel-excised and purified with the QIAquick gel extraction kit before sequencing. In the paper's pipeline: Trimmomatic was used to clean the reads, FLASH merged the cleaned reads into complete CDR3 sequences, and MiTCR assigned the sequences to V(D)J germline segments. Clonal diversity was calculated as the inverse Simpson's index using VDJtools. In-frame sequences lacking a premature stop codon were counted as productive reads. In-frame beta chains were kept once TCRdb had trimmed the public reads at Q25 with fastp and called clones with MiXCR. When rows share a CDR3 protein, they turn into one entry using the most common DNA and genes. Here the V and J calls rest on TCRdb's processing, not on the authors' analysis. The sample profile shows approximately 110,000 distinct CDR3 sequences; roughly 74% of them were found once. More than 35% of the sample lies in the top ten.

The sequence derives from a woman aged 60-75 years with non-small cell lung cancer. The V gene is TRBV4-3 and the J gene is TRBJ1-5; the D gene is unclear. The sequenced sample was lung tumor tissue. The CDR3 region reads CASSQERSTRDRAKQHF. The DNA is TGCGCCAGCAGCCAAGAAAGGAGCACACGAGATAGGGCAAAACAGCATTTT.